The present T cell receptor beta chain was sequenced within a study of neoadjuvant nivolumab and ipilimumab in lung cancer. Study-level information: Patients got nivolumab 3 mg/kg on days 1, 15 and 29; combination added ipilimumab 1 mg/kg day 1. Overall study results and limits: From pretherapy to surgery, tumor richness and clonality rose with dual therapy. Resected tumors had greater TCR richness and clonality than uninvolved lung.

The method was immunoSEQ multiplex PCR; TCRdb's version includes in-frame clones alone and lacks a portion of them. The profile shows roughly 28,000 clones, around 80% of them singletons. The V gene lost 0 bases and the J gene lost 4 bases, with 6 bases spanning the gap. The CDR3 is 13 amino acids. From germline, CDR1 is SGHDN and CDR2 FVKESK. Regarding this clone: The target antigen is unknown.

This specimen consisted of tumor tissue, obtained after neoadjuvant nivolumab, alone or with ipilimumab, at or shortly before surgery. The chain is built from TRBV14 and TRBJ1-2; no clear D gene. The source of this sequence is an adult with non-small cell lung cancer. The CDR3 here is CASSQDARYGYTF. In DNA form, the CDR3 reads TGTGCCAGCAGCCAAGATGCCCGCTATGGCTACACCTTC.